The sequence of this TCR beta chain was determined in a study of cytomegalovirus exposure and HLA in healthy donors. In the PCR, 60 Vbeta and 13 Jbeta primers were used. Profiling relied on immunoSEQ multiplex PCR, and the TCRdb table lists in-frame clones only, not all of them. The data show over 150,000 clones, roughly 74% seen once. The CDR3 is 12 residues long. Germline assignment: CDR1 LNHDA and CDR2 SQIVND (reference sequence). V lost 10 bases to trimming and J lost 8 bases, with 14 bases between them. V and J are TRBV19 and TRBJ1-4; D gene ambiguous. Sequenced: PBMCs. This TCR derives from a male donor in good health and CMV-seronegative. CDR3 region: CATRRAVEKLFF. The CDR3 DNA sequence: TGTGCCACCCGGAGGGCCGTAGAAAAACTGTTTTTT. The whole variable domain, remainder taken from reference TRBV19 and TRBJ1-4, is DGGITQSPKYLFRKEGQNVTLSCEQNLNHDAMYWYRQDPGQGLRLIYYSQIVNDFQKGDIAEGYSVSREKKESFPLTVTSAQKNPTAFYLCATRRAVEKLFFGSGTQLSVL.